This T cell receptor (beta chain) was identified in a study of blood T cells in healthy people across ages. The study's findings and limits: Relative to aged donors, long-lived donors carried more naive CD4+ cells and displayed higher diversity.

Germline assignment: CDR1 SGHTA and CDR2 FQGTGA. This CDR3 has 16 amino acids. Isolating PBMCs gave at least 6 million of these cells per sample. Total RNA amounts of at least 6 micrograms were extracted per sample. Details on this clonotype: Its antigen is not known.

A second roughly 6 to 12 cycle PCR used barcoded and J-beta primers. Via MiXCR, TCRdb re-called the 5' RACE reads, giving one row per CDR3 protein. The table lists approximately 1.5 million distinct CDR3 sequences, around 35% of them singletons. The receptor's source is a woman aged 30 to 39 in good health. The chain uses TRBV7-3 and TRBJ2-7; TRBD1 or TRBD2 may be the D gene (5 bases each). Matching the DNA end better, TRBJ2-5 makes the J call doubtful. Sequenced: blood. DNA for the CDR3: TGTGCCAGCAGCCGAACTGGGGGTAGCTCCTGGGAGACCCAGTACTTC. The encoded protein is CASSRTGGSSWETQYF.